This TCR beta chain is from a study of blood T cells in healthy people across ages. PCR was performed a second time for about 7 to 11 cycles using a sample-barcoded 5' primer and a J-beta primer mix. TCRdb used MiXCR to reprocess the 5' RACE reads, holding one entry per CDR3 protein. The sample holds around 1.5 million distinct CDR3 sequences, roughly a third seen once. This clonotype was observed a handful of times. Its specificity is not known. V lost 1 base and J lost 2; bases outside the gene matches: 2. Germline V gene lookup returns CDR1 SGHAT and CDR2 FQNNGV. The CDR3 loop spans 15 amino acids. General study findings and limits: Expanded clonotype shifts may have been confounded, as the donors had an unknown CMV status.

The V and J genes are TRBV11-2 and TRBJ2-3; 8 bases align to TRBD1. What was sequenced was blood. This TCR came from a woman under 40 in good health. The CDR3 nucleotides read TGTGCCAGCAGCTTAGTCCAGGGGGCCACAGATACGCAGTATTTT. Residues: CASSLVQGATDTQYF.